These 23 T cell receptor beta chains were sequenced from one sample in a study of blood T cell repertoires in COVID-19. Assay used: immunoSEQ multiplex PCR; TCRdb lists only in-frame clones, some missing. The table includes approximately 100,000 clones, around 87% detected once. The sequenced sample was peripheral blood. All receptors come from a man in his forties or fifties with acute or convalescent COVID-19.

This chain links TRBV6-4 with TRBJ2-4, with D hard to call. Trimming left V 6 bases short and J 8 bases short, with 14 bases between. The CDR3 length is 13 residues. Looked up from germline, CDR1 is MRHNA and CDR2 is SNTAGT. CDR3 residues: CASSNTITDIQYF. The CDR3 DNA reads as TGTGCCAGCAGCAATACTATTACGGACATTCAGTACTTC.

The chain combines TRBV6-1 with TRBJ2-5; 11 nucleotides align to TRBD2. Germline V lookup: CDR1 MNHNS, CDR2 SASEGT. The CDR3 loop spans 15 amino acids. The J segment lost 5 bases and the V segment lost 3 bases, leaving 5 bases of the junction unmatched. CDR3 loop: CASSDGASGRETQYF. Written as DNA, the CDR3 is TGTGCCAGCAGTGATGGTGCTAGCGGGAGGGAGACCCAGTACTTC.

The rearrangement links TRBV19 to TRBJ2-1; D remains ambiguous. CDR1 is LNHDA, CDR2 SQIVND, per germline (reference sequence). This CDR3 comprises 13 residues. Trimming removed 3 bases from V and 4 bases from J, with 7 bases in between. The chain's CDR3 is CASSITGYNEQFF. The CDR3 nucleotides are TGTGCCAGTAGTATTACGGGTTACAATGAGCAGTTCTTC.

The chain has TRBV24-1 and TRBJ1-2; 9 bases agree with TRBD1. The CDR3 is 14 amino acids. The J segment lost 7 bases and the V segment lost 0 bases, leaving 2 bases of the junction unmatched. From germline, CDR1 is KGHDR and CDR2 SFDVKD. The CDR3: CATSDLGQGSGYTF. CDR3 in DNA: TGTGCCACCAGTGATTTGGGACAGGGGTCTGGCTACACCTTC.

The rearrangement joins TRBV5-1 to TRBJ2-1, with 8 bases matching TRBD2. Germline lookup yields CDR1 SGHRS and CDR2 YFSETQ. Trimming took 6 bases from V and 8 from J; bases not matched to a gene: 10. The CDR3 extends over 14 amino acids. The CDR3 DNA is TGCGCCAGCAAGTCCGGGAGGGGTGGTGATGAGCAGTTCTTC. Its translation: CASKSGRGGDEQFF.

V usage is TRBV7-8 and J usage is TRBJ1-5; D uncertain. The CDR3 has 15 residues. From germline, CDR1 is SGHVS and CDR2 FQNEAQ. Trimming pared 4 bases from V and 7 bases from J, leaving 17 bases between. This CDR3 reads CASSSNQAPGQPQHF. DNA for the CDR3: TGTGCCAGCAGCTCCAATCAGGCGCCTGGGCAGCCCCAGCATTTT. Supplemented by reference TRBV7-8 and TRBJ1-5, the full variable domain reads GAGVSQSPRYKVAKRGQDVALRCDPISGHVSLFWYQQALGQGPEFLTYFQNEAQLDKSGLPSDRFFAERPEGSVSTLKIQRTQQEDSAVYLCASSSNQAPGQPQHFGDGTRLSIL.

In nucleotides, the CDR3 is TGTGCCAGCAGCCAACTCCAGGCGAATCAGCCCCAGCATTTT. Its protein product is CASSQLQANQPQHF. This rearrangement joins TRBV14 to TRBJ1-5; D call uncertain. Trimming removed 2 bases from V and 4 bases from J, with 9 bases in between. CDR3 size: 14 residues. CDR1 is SGHDN and CDR2 is FVKESK in the germline V gene.

The chain is built from TRBV5-1 and TRBJ2-1, with 7 bases lining up with TRBD2. Losses at the gene ends were 2 bases for V and 9 bases for J; bases not matched to a gene: 2. The CDR3 consists of 12 residues. Germline CDR1 reads SGHRS; CDR2 reads YFSETQ. CDR3 in amino acids: CASSFWGGEQFF. The CDR3 coding sequence is TGCGCCAGCAGCTTTTGGGGGGGTGAGCAGTTCTTC.

This chain links TRBV24-1 with TRBJ1-3, with 8 bases aligning to TRBD1. The CDR3 sequence is 15 residues long. The V segment lost 6 bases and the J segment 7 bases; nucleotides outside the gene matches: 10. Germline CDR1 is KGHDR and CDR2 is SFDVKD. This chain's CDR3 is CATSSGTGSRNTIYF. In DNA form, the CDR3 reads TGTGCCACCAGTTCCGGGACAGGATCTCGCAACACCATATATTTT.

The chain combines TRBV25-1 with TRBJ2-5, with TRBD2 identical over 9 bases. The V gene end was trimmed by 3 bases and the J gene end by 4 bases; junction bases not matched to a gene: 3. CDR1 is MGHDK and CDR2 is SYGVNS in the germline V gene. The CDR3 is 14 amino acids. The CDR3 protein is CASSDSLAGETQYF. Here the CDR3 DNA reads TGTGCCAGCAGTGATTCACTAGCGGGAGAGACCCAGTACTTC.

The chain recombines TRBV5-4 with TRBJ2-2; 9 bases are a match to TRBD2. Germline CDR1 SGHNT, CDR2 YYREEE (reference sequence). V was clipped by 4 bases and J by 5 bases; unmatched bases: 9. This CDR3 has 16 amino acids. CDR3 amino acids: CASSPFAGGGTGELFF. In nucleotides, the CDR3 is TGTGCCAGCAGCCCGTTCGCGGGAGGGGGGACCGGGGAGCTGTTTTTT.

The gene calls are TRBV2 and TRBJ2-7, with a possible D match to TRBD2 (6 bases). V shed 2 bases and J shed 3 bases, with 11 bases lying between them. From germline, CDR1 is SNHLY and CDR2 FYNNEI. CDR3 length: 14 residues. The CDR3 reads CASSELGTGYEQYF. As DNA, the CDR3 is TGTGCCAGCAGTGAATTGGGGACTGGCTACGAGCAGTACTTC.

J is TRBJ2-1 and V is TRBV11-3; 10 nucleotides line up with TRBD2. Germline V CDR1 and CDR2: SGHNT, YENEEA. The CDR3 loop spans 15 amino acids. After removal of 3 bases from V and 5 bases from J, the junction contained 4 bases not matched to a gene. CDR3 protein: CASSFRTSGNNEQFF. CDR3 nucleotides: TGTGCCAGCAGCTTTCGGACTAGCGGCAACAATGAGCAGTTCTTC.

This chain joins TRBV30 and TRBJ2-7; D might be TRBD2 (6 bases). V dropped 4 bases and J dropped 7 bases, with 17 bases sitting between them. The CDR3 extends over 13 amino acids. Per germline, CDR1 GTSNPN and CDR2 SVGIG (reference sequence). The CDR3 sequence: CAWNFNGGEEQYF. CDR3 in DNA: TGTGCCTGGAATTTCAACGGAGGGGAGGAGCAGTACTTC.

The rearrangement links TRBV6-2 or TRBV6-3 to TRBJ1-2; 7 bases are a match to TRBD1. This CDR3 spans 13 amino acids. With V trimmed by 5 bases and J by 5 bases, 5 bases remained unmatched. From germline, CDR1 is MNHEY and CDR2 SVGEGT. The CDR3 is CASSPQGHYGYTF. The DNA for the CDR3 is TGTGCCAGCAGTCCACAGGGGCATTATGGCTACACCTTC.

The rearrangement links TRBV11-1 to TRBJ2-1; tentatively, D is TRBD2 (5 bases). CDR3 length equals 14 residues. Germline CDR1 and CDR2: SGHAT and FQDESV (reference sequence). V lost 2 bases and J lost 10, with 15 bases in between. The CDR3 region is CASSLPRTRWEQFF. The DNA for the CDR3 is TGTGCCAGCAGCTTACCCCGGACTCGCTGGGAGCAGTTCTTC.

The chain joins TRBV28 to TRBJ2-7; D may be TRBD2 (5 bases). The CDR3 totals 14 residues. Germline CDR1 MDHEN, CDR2 SYDVKM. The ends were cut back, 5 bases at V and 2 bases at J, with 13 bases in the middle. CDR3 residues: CASSPGVLPYEQYF. DNA for the CDR3: TGTGCCAGCAGTCCCGGGGTACTTCCCTACGAGCAGTACTTC.

This sequence joins TRBV25-1 and TRBJ1-5; no firm D call. The CDR3 totals 15 residues. Germline CDR1 and CDR2: MGHDK and SYGVNS. With 2 bases removed from V and 0 bases from J, the gap between germline ends came to 8 bases. The CDR3 nucleotides are TGTGCCAGCAGTGAAGGCATTTATAGCAATCAGCCCCAGCATTTT. As protein: CASSEGIYSNQPQHF.

The rearrangement links TRBV28 to TRBJ2-3; D might be TRBD1 (5 bases). The length of the CDR3 is 14 residues. Germline V CDR1 and CDR2: MDHEN, SYDVKM. Between the trimmed V and J ends, which lost 8 bases and 5 bases, there was a span of 17 bases. The CDR3 sequence: CASRGGQRVDTQYF. CDR3 nucleotide sequence: TGTGCCAGCCGAGGCGGACAAAGGGTAGATACGCAGTATTTT.

This rearrangement joins TRBV30 to TRBJ2-7, with 7 bases identical to TRBD2. The CDR3 is 12 amino acids. J lost 6 bases, V lost 1 base, and 3 bases had no gene match. In germline, CDR1 is GTSNPN, CDR2 SVGIG (reference sequence). The CDR3 sequence is CAWSDGGFEQYF. The CDR3 coding sequence is TGTGCCTGGAGTGACGGGGGGTTCGAGCAGTACTTC.

This clone was detected a few times. The V and J genes are TRBV5-1 and TRBJ2-5, with TRBD2 identical over 10 bases. J gave up 6 bases and V 6 bases, and 14 bases lay outside the gene matches. CDR3 length equals 16 residues. Germline V CDR1 and CDR2: SGHRS, YFSETQ. As DNA, the CDR3 is TGCGCCAGCAACCGGGGGGTAGCGGGAGGAGTAAAGACCCAGTACTTC. This sequence encodes CASNRGVAGGVKTQYF.

The chain couples TRBV19 to TRBJ2-2; no reliable D call. The CDR3 is 14 amino acids. Trimming removed 7 bases at V and 0 bases at J, with 9 bases between. Germline assignment: CDR1 LNHDA and CDR2 SQIVND (reference sequence). CDR3 in amino acids: CASNPAANTGELFF. The DNA of the CDR3 is TGTGCCAGTAACCCCGCAGCGAACACCGGGGAGCTGTTTTTT.

The CDR3 loop reads CATSRPGDRISGANVLTF. As DNA, the CDR3 is TGTGCCACCAGCAGACCCGGGGACAGAATATCTGGGGCCAACGTCCTGACTTTC. The V gene is TRBV15, the J gene TRBJ2-6; 7 positions match TRBD1. CDR1 and CDR2 (germline): LNHNV, YYDKDF (reference sequence). The CDR3 covers 18 residues. Germline trimming cut 2 bases from V and 1 base from J; bases unmatched to any gene: 8.